The text below deals with one T cell receptor (beta chain). Its antigen is not identified. The data belong to a study of shared clonotypes between healthy human individuals. Study-level points and caveats: The low donor count limited represented genetic and exposure-history diversity.

Trimming took 3 bases from V and 2 from J; bases not matched to a gene: 8. Germline V lookup: CDR1 SGHRS, CDR2 YFSETQ. The CDR3 runs to 16 residues. Profiled with immunoSEQ multiplex PCR; TCRdb holds only in-frame clones, not every one. The sample records 2,500,000 or so clones, 85% to 95% being singletons. The chain employs TRBV5-1 and TRBJ2-3; TRBD1 matches 8 bases. This receptor was obtained from a man aged 18 to 29 in good health. Sequences were obtained from naive CD4+ T cells sorted from blood. Subset here: CD45RA+ positively selected. CDR3 sequence: CASSSLRTGSTDTQYF. The CDR3 DNA follows: TGCGCCAGCAGCTCCTTACGGACAGGGTCCACAGATACGCAGTATTTT.